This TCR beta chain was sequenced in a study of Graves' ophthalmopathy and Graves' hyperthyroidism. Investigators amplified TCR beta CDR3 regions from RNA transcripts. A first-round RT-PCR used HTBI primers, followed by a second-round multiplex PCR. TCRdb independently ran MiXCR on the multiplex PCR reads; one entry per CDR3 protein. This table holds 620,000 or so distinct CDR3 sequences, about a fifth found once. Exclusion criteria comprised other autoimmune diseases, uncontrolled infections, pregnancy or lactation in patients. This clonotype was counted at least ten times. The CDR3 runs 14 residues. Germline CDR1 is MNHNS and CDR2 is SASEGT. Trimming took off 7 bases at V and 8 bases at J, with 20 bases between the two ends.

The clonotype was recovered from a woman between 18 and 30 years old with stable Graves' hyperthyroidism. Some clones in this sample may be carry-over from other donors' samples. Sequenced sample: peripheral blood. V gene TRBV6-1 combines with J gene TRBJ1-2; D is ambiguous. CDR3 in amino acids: CASIGGHGLRGYTF. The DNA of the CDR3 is TGTGCCAGCATAGGTGGGCACGGGTTGCGAGGCTACACCTTC.